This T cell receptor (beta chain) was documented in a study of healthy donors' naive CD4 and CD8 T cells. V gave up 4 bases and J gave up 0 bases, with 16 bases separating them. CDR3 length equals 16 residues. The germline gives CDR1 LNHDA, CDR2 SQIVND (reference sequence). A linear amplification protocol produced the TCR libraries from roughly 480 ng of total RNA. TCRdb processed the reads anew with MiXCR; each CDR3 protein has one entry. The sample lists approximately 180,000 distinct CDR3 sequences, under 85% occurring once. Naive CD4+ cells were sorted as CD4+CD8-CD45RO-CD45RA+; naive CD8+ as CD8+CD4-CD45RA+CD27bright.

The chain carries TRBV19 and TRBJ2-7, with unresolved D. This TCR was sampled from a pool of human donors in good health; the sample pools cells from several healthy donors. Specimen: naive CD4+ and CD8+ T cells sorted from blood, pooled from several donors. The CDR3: CASSNAGGGSSYEQYF. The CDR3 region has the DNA TGTGCCAGTAGTAACGCTGGTGGCGGCAGCTCCTACGAGCAGTACTTC.